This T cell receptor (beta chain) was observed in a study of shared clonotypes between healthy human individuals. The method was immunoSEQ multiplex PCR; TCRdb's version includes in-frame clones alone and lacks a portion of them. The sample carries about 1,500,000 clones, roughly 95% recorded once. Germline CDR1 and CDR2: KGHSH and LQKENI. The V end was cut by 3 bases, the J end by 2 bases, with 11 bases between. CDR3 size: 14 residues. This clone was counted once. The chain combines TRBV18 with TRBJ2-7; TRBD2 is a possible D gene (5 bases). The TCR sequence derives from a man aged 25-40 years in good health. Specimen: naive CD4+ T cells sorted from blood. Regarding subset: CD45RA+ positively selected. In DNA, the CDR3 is TGTGCCAGCTCACCGTCCGGGATCACCTACGAGCAGTACTTC. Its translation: CASSPSGITYEQYF.